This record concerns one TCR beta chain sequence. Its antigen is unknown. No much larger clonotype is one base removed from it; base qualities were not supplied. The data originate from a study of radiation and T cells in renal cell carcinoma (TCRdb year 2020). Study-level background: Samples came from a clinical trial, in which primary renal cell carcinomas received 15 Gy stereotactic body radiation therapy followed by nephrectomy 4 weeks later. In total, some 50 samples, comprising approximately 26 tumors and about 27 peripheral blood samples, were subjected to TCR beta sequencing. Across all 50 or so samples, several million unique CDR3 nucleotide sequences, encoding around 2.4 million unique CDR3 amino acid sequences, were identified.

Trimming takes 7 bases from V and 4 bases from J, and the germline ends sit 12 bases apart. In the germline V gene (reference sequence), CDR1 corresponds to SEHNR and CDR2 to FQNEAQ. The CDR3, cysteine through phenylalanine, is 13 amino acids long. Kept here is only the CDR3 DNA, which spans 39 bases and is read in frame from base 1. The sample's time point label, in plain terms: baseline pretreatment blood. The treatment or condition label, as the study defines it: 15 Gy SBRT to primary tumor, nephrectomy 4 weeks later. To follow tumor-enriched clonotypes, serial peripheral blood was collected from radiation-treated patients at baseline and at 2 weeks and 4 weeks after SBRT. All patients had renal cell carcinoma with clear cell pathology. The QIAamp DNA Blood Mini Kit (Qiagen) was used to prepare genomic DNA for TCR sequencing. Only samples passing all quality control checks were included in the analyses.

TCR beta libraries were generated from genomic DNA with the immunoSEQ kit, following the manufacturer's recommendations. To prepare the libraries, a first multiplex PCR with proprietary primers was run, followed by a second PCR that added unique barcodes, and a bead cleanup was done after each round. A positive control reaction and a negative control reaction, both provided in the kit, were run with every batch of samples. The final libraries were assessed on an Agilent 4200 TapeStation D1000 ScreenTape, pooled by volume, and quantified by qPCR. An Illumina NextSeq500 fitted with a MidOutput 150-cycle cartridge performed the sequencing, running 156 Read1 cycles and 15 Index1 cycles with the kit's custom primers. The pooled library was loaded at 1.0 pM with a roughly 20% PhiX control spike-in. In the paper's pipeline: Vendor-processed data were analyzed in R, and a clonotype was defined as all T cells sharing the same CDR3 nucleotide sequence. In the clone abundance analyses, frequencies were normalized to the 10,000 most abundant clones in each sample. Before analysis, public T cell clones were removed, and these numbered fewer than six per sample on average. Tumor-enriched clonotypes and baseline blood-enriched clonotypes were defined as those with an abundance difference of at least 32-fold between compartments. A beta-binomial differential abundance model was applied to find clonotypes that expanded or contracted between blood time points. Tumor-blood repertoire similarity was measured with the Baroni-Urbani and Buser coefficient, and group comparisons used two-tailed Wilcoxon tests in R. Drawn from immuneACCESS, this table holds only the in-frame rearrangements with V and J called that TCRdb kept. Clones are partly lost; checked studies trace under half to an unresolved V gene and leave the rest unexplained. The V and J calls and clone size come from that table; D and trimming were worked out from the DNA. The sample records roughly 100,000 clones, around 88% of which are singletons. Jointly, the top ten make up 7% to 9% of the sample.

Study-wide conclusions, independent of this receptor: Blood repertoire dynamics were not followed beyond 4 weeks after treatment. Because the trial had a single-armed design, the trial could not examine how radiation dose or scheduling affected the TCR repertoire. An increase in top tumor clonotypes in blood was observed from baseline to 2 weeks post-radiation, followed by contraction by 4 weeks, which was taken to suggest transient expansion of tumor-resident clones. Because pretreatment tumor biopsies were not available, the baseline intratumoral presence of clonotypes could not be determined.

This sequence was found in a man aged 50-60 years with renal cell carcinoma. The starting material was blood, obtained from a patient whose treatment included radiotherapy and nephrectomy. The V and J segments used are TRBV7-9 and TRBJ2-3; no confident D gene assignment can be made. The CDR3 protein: CASKMPVADTQYF. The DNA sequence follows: TGTGCCAGCAAAATGCCCGTCGCAGATACGCAGTATTTT.